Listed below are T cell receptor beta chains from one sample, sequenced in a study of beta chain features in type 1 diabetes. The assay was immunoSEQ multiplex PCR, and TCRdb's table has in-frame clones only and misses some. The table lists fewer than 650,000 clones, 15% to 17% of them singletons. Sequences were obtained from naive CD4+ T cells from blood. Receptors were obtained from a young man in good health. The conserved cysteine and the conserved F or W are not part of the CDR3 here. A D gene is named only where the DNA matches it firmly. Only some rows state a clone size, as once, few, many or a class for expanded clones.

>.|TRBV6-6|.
ASSSQARPWREKLF
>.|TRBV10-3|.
AISEPGAYNEQF
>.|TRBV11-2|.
ASSKSETEAF
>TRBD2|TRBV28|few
ASSLWDRGLAGYEQY
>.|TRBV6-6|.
ASRSEKLF
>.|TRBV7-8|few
ASSLDLSGYT
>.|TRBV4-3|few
ASSQRGAGQETQY
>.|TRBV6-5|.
ASSYQMNTEAF
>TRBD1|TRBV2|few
ASVDRGHGYT
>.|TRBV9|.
ASSVGSRAYEQY
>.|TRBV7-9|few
ASSKETQVGEAF
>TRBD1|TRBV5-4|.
ASSLPGTVVYEQY
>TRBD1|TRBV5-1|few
ASSALTGGRTEAF
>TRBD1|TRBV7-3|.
ASSPTTGSPTDTQY
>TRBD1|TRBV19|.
ASRQTGFRTDTQY
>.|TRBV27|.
ASSLTGPWGYT
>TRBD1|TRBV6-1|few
ASSGDRGREKLF
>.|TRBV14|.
ASSQELGRSY